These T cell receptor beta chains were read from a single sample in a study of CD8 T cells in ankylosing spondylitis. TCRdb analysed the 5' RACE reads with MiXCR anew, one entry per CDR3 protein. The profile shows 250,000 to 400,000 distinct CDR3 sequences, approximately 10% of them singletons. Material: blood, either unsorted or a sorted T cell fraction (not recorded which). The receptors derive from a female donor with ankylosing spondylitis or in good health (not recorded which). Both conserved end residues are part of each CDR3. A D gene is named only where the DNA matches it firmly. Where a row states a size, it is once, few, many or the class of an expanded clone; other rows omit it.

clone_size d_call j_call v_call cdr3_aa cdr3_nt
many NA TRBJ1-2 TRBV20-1 CSARALQGLRGYTF TGCAGTGCTAGAGCTCTACAGGGACTGAGAGGCTACACCTTC
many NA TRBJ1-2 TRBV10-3 CAISDRDGGYTF TGTGCCATCAGCGATAGGGATGGTGGCTACACCTTC
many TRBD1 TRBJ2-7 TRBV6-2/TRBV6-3 CASSQTRTGSYEQYF TGTGCCAGCAGCCAGACCCGGACAGGCTCCTACGAGCAGTACTTC
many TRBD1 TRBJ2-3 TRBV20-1 CSAPDRGLTDTQYF TGCAGTGCCCCTGACAGGGGTCTCACAGATACGCAGTATTTT
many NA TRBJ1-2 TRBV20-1 CSVHLDPSTF TGCAGCGTACATTTGGATCCGTCAACCTTC
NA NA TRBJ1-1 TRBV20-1 CSASAVNTEAFF TGCAGTGCCAGCGCAGTGAACACTGAAGCTTTCTTT
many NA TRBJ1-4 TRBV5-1 CASSLSATNEKLFF TGCGCCAGCAGCTTGTCAGCAACTAATGAAAAACTGTTTTTT
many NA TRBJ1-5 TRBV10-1 CAAPLVDQPQHF TGCGCCGCCCCCCTGGTCGATCAGCCCCAGCATTTT
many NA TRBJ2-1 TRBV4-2 CASSHVLSDYNEQFF TGTGCCAGCAGCCACGTTCTATCTGACTACAATGAGCAGTTCTTC
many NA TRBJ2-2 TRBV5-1 CASRPPGTGELFF TGCGCCAGCAGACCCCCCGGGACCGGGGAGCTGTTTTTT
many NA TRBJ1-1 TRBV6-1 CASSRRVGRERTEAFF TGTGCCAGCAGTCGCAGGGTGGGGAGGGAAAGGACTGAAGCTTTCTTT
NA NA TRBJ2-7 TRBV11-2 CASEGEGYEQYF TGTGCCAGCGAAGGAGAGGGCTACGAGCAGTACTTC
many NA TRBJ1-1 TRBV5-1 CASSGGHRGTEAFF TGCGCCAGCAGCGGGGGACATCGGGGCACTGAAGCTTTCTTT
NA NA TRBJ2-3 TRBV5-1 CASSLSGALSTDTQYF TGCGCCAGCAGCTTGAGTGGGGCCCTTAGCACAGATACGCAGTATTTT
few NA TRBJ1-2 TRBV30 CAWRSYGYTF TGTGCCTGGAGGAGCTATGGCTACACCTTC
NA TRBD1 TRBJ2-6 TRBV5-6 CASSTALDRAGANVLTF TGTGCCAGCAGCACCGCTCTTGACAGGGCCGGGGCCAACGTCCTGACTTTC
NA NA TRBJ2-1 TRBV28 CASSRLKPGTYGYNEQFF TGTGCCAGCAGCCGCCTGAAACCCGGGACCTATGGTTACAATGAGCAGTTCTTC
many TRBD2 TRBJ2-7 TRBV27 CASQGDLAGSYEQYF TGTGCCAGCCAAGGGGATCTAGCGGGCTCCTACGAGCAGTACTTC
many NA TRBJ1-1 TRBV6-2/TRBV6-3 CASTRNTEAFF TGTGCCAGCACCAGGAACACTGAAGCTTTCTTT
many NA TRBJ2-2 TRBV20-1 CSAMNRVVSTGELFF TGCAGTGCCATGAACAGGGTCGTTAGCACCGGGGAGCTGTTTTTT
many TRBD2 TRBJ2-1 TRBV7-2 CASSLGGRSDNEQFF TGTGCCAGCAGCTTAGGCGGGAGAAGCGACAATGAGCAGTTCTTC
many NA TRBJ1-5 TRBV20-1 CSARDEHSPRSQPQHF TGCAGTGCTAGAGATGAACACTCTCCCCGGAGTCAGCCCCAGCATTTT
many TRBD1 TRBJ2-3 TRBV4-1 CASSKSGTGSSDTQYF TGCGCCAGCAGCAAATCCGGGACAGGCTCGTCAGATACGCAGTATTTT
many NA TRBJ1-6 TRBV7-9 CASSPPPPSTHLHF TGTGCCAGCAGCCCCCCCCCTCCTTCCACCCATCTGCACTTT
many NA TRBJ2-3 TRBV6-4 CASSPKSAGPDTQYF TGTGCCAGCAGTCCGAAAAGCGCGGGCCCTGATACGCAGTATTTT
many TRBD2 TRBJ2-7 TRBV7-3 CASSETSGNYEQYF TGTGCCAGCAGCGAGACTAGCGGGAACTACGAGCAGTACTTC
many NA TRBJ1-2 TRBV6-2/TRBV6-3 CASSGQFGGYTF TGTGCCAGCAGTGGACAGTTCGGTGGCTACACCTTC
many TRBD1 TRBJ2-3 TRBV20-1 CSVSPRQGADTQYF TGCAGTGTCTCGCCTCGACAGGGCGCAGATACGCAGTATTTT
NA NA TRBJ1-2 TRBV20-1 CSASQGLIGYTF TGCAGTGCTAGCCAGGGGTTAATTGGCTACACCTTC
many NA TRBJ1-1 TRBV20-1 CSARDSVGGGTEAFF TGCAGTGCTAGAGATTCTGTGGGCGGGGGCACTGAAGCTTTCTTT
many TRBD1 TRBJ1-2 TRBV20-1 CSARPGTGTIYTF TGCAGTGCCAGGCCCGGGACAGGGACTATATACACCTTC
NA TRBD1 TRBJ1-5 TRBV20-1 CSARGQGAGAQHF TGCAGTGCTAGAGGACAGGGGGCCGGTGCCCAGCATTTT
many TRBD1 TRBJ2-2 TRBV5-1 CASQRDSLSTGELFF TGCGCCAGCCAAAGGGACAGCCTTAGTACCGGGGAGCTGTTTTTT
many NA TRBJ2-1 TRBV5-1 CASSFSDEQFF TGCGCCAGCAGCTTTAGCGATGAGCAGTTCTTC
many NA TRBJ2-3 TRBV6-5 CASSYSKLSTDTQYF TGTGCCAGCAGTTACTCTAAGCTCAGCACAGATACGCAGTATTTT
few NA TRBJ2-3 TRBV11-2 CASSLVASASTSTDTQYF TGTGCCAGCAGCTTAGTGGCTAGCGCGTCGACTTCCACAGATACGCAGTATTTT
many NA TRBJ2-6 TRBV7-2 CASTLIDGANVLTF TGTGCCAGCACCCTAATCGATGGGGCCAACGTCCTGACTTTC
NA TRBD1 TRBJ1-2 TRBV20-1 CSARTGGTGGYTF TGCAGTGCTAGGACAGGGGGTACGGGCGGCTACACCTTC
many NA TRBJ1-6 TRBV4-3 CASSQEVTWPYNSPLHF TGCGCCAGCAGCCAAGAGGTCACGTGGCCCTATAATTCACCCCTCCACTTT
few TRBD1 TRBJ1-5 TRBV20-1 CSALTGEGDQPQHF TGCAGTGCTCTTACAGGGGAGGGTGATCAGCCCCAGCATTTT
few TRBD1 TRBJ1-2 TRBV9 CASSVGGQGSWYGYTF TGTGCCAGCAGCGTAGGCGGACAGGGATCTTGGTATGGCTACACCTTC
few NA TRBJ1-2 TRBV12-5 CASGSPPGIGYTF TGTGCTAGTGGTTCTCCTCCGGGAATTGGCTACACCTTC